This record looks at one TCR beta chain sequence and its context. The data are from a study of shared clonotypes between healthy human individuals. Germline V gene data show CDR1 as SGHNT and CDR2 as YYREEE (reference sequence). Trimming left V 7 bases short and J 2 bases short, with 13 bases between. The CDR3 runs to 13 residues. Replicate sorted-subset PCRs were loaded with 150 to 250 ng DNA, 31,000 or so T cell genomes. Profiling relied on immunoSEQ multiplex PCR, and the TCRdb table lists in-frame clones only, not all of them. This table has approximately 2.4 million clones, approximately 94% appearing once.

J is TRBJ2-7 and V is TRBV5-4; the D is unclear. Sequencing input: naive CD4+ T cells sorted from blood. Subset given: CD45RA+ positively selected. This TCR derives from a man in his late teens or twenties in good health. CDR3 residues: CASGSRPAYEQYF. In DNA, the CDR3 is TGTGCCAGCGGCTCTCGTCCGGCCTACGAGCAGTACTTC.